The 23 T cell receptor beta chains below come from one sample, sequenced in a study of blood T cells in healthy people across ages. Sample-barcoded 5' priming and a J-beta primer mix drove a second PCR of 7 to 11 cycles. TCRdb re-derived calls from the 5' RACE reads in MiXCR, one entry per CDR3 protein. In the table there are about 750,000 distinct CDR3 sequences, about 55% of which are singletons. The sequencing sample was made of blood. The origin of the receptors is a man older than 75 in good health.

The genes are TRBV14 and TRBJ2-3, with 10 nucleotides matching TRBD2. The CDR3 is 15 residues long. Germline V gene sequence: CDR1 SGHDN, CDR2 FVKESK. The V segment lost 7 bases and the J segment 6 bases; nucleotides outside the gene matches: 10. The CDR3 here is CASTAGGKSSDTQYF. The DNA of the CDR3 is TGTGCCAGCACAGCGGGAGGGAAGTCCTCCGATACGCAGTATTTT.

The chain links TRBV6-5 to TRBJ1-4; the match to TRBD1 covers 8 bases. CDR3 length: 16 residues. Per the germline V gene, CDR1 is MNHEY and CDR2 is SVGAGI. After removal of 0 bases from V and 5 bases from J, the junction contained 5 bases not matched to a gene. The DNA of the CDR3 is TGTGCCAGCAGTTACTCGTGGACAGGGAGAAATGAAAAACTGTTTTTT. Translated, it gives CASSYSWTGRNEKLFF.

This chain joins TRBV20-1 and TRBJ2-1; 8 nucleotides match TRBD2. CDR1 is DFQATT and CDR2 is SNEGSKA in the germline V gene (reference sequence). The CDR3 totals 14 residues. Losses at the gene ends were 5 bases for V and 9 bases for J; bases not matched to a gene: 12. CDR3 protein: CSASQAGEVGEQFF. CDR3 sequence (DNA): TGCAGTGCTTCACAAGCGGGAGAAGTAGGTGAGCAGTTCTTC.

This chain uses TRBV4-1 with TRBJ2-3; D is perhaps TRBD1 or TRBD2 (6 bases each). The V gene's germline CDR1 is MGHRA and CDR2 YSYEKL. CDR3 length equals 16 residues. V lost 5 bases and J 14 bases, leaving 29 bases between the germline ends. The CDR3 here is CASSSSSPAPEGDAYF. For the CDR3, the DNA is TGCGCCAGCAGCTCTTCCTCCCCGGCCCCGGAGGGGGACGCGTATTTT.

In this sample, this clonotype turned up a few times. This sequence joins TRBV5-5 and TRBJ1-1; D unresolved. Germline V gene lookup returns CDR1 SGHKS and CDR2 YYEKEE (reference sequence). There are 11 residues in the CDR3. The V end lost 0 bases, the J end lost 7 bases, and 4 bases lay between the germline ends. CDR3 in amino acids: CASSLGIEAFF. The CDR3 nucleotides are TGTGCCAGCAGCTTGGGAATTGAAGCTTTCTTT.

This clonotype was detected only a few times. The CDR3 sequence is CASSQDEPDTQYF. In nucleotides, the CDR3 is TGTGCCAGCAGCCAAGACGAGCCAGATACGCAGTATTTT. This rearrangement joins TRBV3-1 to TRBJ2-3, with D unclear. This CDR3 region has 13 residues. Germline lookup yields CDR1 LGHDT and CDR2 YNNKEL (reference sequence). Trimming removed 0 bases at V and 4 bases at J, with 5 bases between.

The chain links TRBV7-2 to TRBJ2-1; D is undetermined. V dropped 5 bases and J dropped 3 bases, with 8 bases sitting between them. The CDR3 spans 13 residues. The germline V gene has CDR1 SGHTA and CDR2 FQGNSA. CDR3 residues: CASSVGIYNEQFF. CDR3 nucleotides: TGTGCCAGCAGCGTAGGAATCTACAATGAGCAGTTCTTC.

This clonotype has more than one count but fewer than ten. V is TRBV29-1 and J is TRBJ2-5; 9 bases fit TRBD2. There are 13 residues in the CDR3. The germline CDR1 and CDR2 sequences are SQVTM and ANQGSEA. Losses at the gene ends were 4 bases for V and 3 bases for J; bases not matched to a gene: 3. CDR3 DNA sequence: TGCAGCGTTGCGACTAGCGGAGAAGAGACCCAGTACTTC. It yields the protein CSVATSGEETQYF.

This clonotype was recorded a few times. CDR3 in amino acids: CASSPKPDTQYF. As DNA, the CDR3 is TGTGCCAGCAGCCCCAAGCCGGATACGCAGTATTTT. This chain uses TRBV28 with TRBJ2-3; D ambiguous. The CDR3 spans 12 residues. Germline CDR1 MDHEN, CDR2 SYDVKM. V was clipped by 6 bases and J by 6 bases, with 10 bases between them.

V is TRBV27 and J is TRBJ2-1; 10 nucleotides line up with TRBD2. Germline CDR1 MNHEY, CDR2 SMNVEV (reference sequence). CDR3 length equals 15 residues. With V trimmed by 2 bases and J by 5 bases, 3 bases remained unmatched. The CDR3 is CASSLRGLANNEQFF. The DNA for the CDR3 is TGTGCCAGCAGTTTACGGGGACTAGCGAACAATGAGCAGTTCTTC.

The chain is built from TRBV6-2 or TRBV6-3 and TRBJ2-7; 8 nucleotides align to TRBD2. The V and J ends lost 6 bases and 6 bases, in that order; junction bases with no gene match: 7. Germline lookup yields CDR1 MNHEY and CDR2 SVGEGT. The CDR3 is made up of 13 amino acids. CDR3 nucleotides: TGTGCCAGCAGGAACGGGGGGGGGGCCGAGCAGTACTTC. Translation: CASRNGGGAEQYF.

The chain combines TRBV6-5 with TRBJ1-2, with D possibly matching TRBD1 (5 bases). V lost 6 bases to trimming and J lost 4 bases, with 15 bases between them. Germline loops: CDR1 MNHEY, CDR2 SVGAGI. This CDR3 has 14 residues. CDR3 nucleotide sequence: TGTGCCAGCAGCCAAGGGGAGGGATTCTATGGCTACACCTTC. Encoded protein: CASSQGEGFYGYTF.

This clonotype occurred a few times. The chain employs TRBV20-1 and TRBJ2-4; D gene unclear. Trimming removed 1 base at V and 0 bases at J, with 7 bases between. The CDR3 totals 14 residues. CDR1 is DFQATT and CDR2 is SNEGSKA in the germline V gene (reference sequence). CDR3 residues: CSARGTVAKNIQYF. As DNA, the CDR3 is TGCAGTGCTAGAGGAACGGTAGCCAAAAACATTCAGTACTTC.

The CDR3 DNA is TGTGCCAGCACCTCAGACGGCTCCTACAATGAGCAGTTCTTC. Translation gives CASTSDGSYNEQFF. The chain couples TRBV27 to TRBJ2-1; D uncertain. This CDR3 has 14 amino acids. V was pared by 7 bases and J by 0 bases, with 10 bases between. Looked up from germline, CDR1 is MNHEY and CDR2 is SMNVEV (reference sequence).

The V and J genes are TRBV7-2 and TRBJ1-2, with D possibly being TRBD1 (6 bases). This CDR3 comprises 13 residues. V lost 5 bases, J lost 4 bases, and 11 bases lay in between. The germline gives CDR1 SGHTA, CDR2 FQGNSA. CDR3 nucleotide sequence: TGTGCCAGCAGCCCTACAGGGTTCTATGGCTACACCTTC. This sequence encodes CASSPTGFYGYTF.

J is TRBJ2-7 and V is TRBV20-1; TRBD1 agrees at 10 bases. The V gene's germline CDR1 is DFQATT and CDR2 SNEGSKA (reference sequence). The length of the CDR3 is 13 residues. Losses at the gene ends were 7 bases for V and 2 bases for J; bases not matched to a gene: 5. In DNA form, the CDR3 reads TGCAGTGTTCAAGGGACAGGGGCCTACGAGCAGTACTTC. Protein: CSVQGTGAYEQYF.

The V and J genes are TRBV7-9 and TRBJ2-1; 7 bases align to TRBD2. J lost 4 bases, V lost 4 bases, and 7 bases had no gene match. Germline V gene sequence: CDR1 SEHNR, CDR2 FQNEAQ (reference sequence). The CDR3 totals 15 residues. CDR3 sequence: CASSSGGGLYNEQFF. DNA of the CDR3: TGTGCCAGCAGCTCCGGGGGAGGGCTGTACAATGAGCAGTTCTTC.

The CDR3 region is CASSPTGQGAGETQYF. CDR3 nucleotide sequence: TGTGCCAGCTCACCTACCGGACAGGGGGCAGGGGAGACCCAGTACTTC. The chain couples TRBV18 to TRBJ2-5; 11 bases map to TRBD1. This CDR3 is 16 amino acids long. J was trimmed by 5 bases and V by 3 bases; bases with no gene match: 8. Germline V lookup: CDR1 KGHSH, CDR2 LQKENI.

At least ten counts were recorded for this clonotype. V and J are TRBV9 and TRBJ2-3; possible D gene TRBD2, 8 bases. The V end lost 0 bases, the J end lost 6 bases, and 17 bases lay between the germline ends. This CDR3 spans 16 amino acids. The germline CDR1 and CDR2 sequences are SGDLS and YYNGEE. The CDR3: CASSVGTGGGQDTQYF. The CDR3 bases are TGTGCCAGCAGCGTAGGGACGGGAGGGGGACAGGATACGCAGTATTTT. Filled out from reference TRBV9 and TRBJ2-3, the complete variable domain reads DSGVTQTPKHLITATGQRVTLRCSPRSGDLSVYWYQQSLDQGLQFLIQYYNGEERAKGNILERFSAQQFPDLHSELNLSSLELGDSALYFCASSVGTGGGQDTQYFGPGTRLTVL.

This clonotype was detected a few times. The genes are TRBV11-2 and TRBJ2-7, with 8 bases lining up with TRBD2. V lost 5 bases to trimming and J lost 4 bases; unmatched junction nucleotides: 7. The length of the CDR3 is 14 residues. CDR1 SGHAT and CDR2 FQNNGV come from the germline V gene. The CDR3 coding sequence is TGTGCCAGCAGCGGAGGCCGGGAGGGTTACGAGCAGTACTTC. Translating gives CASSGGREGYEQYF. Combining the CDR3 with reference TRBV11-2 and TRBJ2-7 gives the whole variable domain EAGVAQSPRYKIIEKRQSVAFWCNPISGHATLYWYQQILGQGPKLLIQFQNNGVVDDSQLPKDRFSAERLKGVDSTLKIQPAKLEDSAVYLCASSGGREGYEQYFGPGTRLTVT.

The chain joins TRBV4-2 to TRBJ1-6, with 7 bases aligning to TRBD1. The CDR3 spans 15 residues. Germline V gene sequence: CDR1 LGHNA, CDR2 YNFKEQ. With 4 bases clipped from V and 10 bases from J, the junction kept 10 bases outside the gene matches. As DNA, the CDR3 is TGTGCCAGCAGCCTTACAGGGGCCCTAGAATCACCCCTCCACTTT. Translating gives CASSLTGALESPLHF.

The chain links TRBV7-9 to TRBJ2-6; no reliable D call. Between the trimmed V and J ends, which lost 4 bases and 4 bases, there was a span of 14 bases. Germline-derived CDR1 and CDR2 are SEHNR and FQNEAQ (reference sequence). The CDR3 totals 16 residues. The CDR3 sequence: CASSSMTGTGANVLTF. The CDR3, as DNA: TGTGCCAGCAGCTCGATGACGGGCACCGGGGCCAACGTCCTGACTTTC.

The chain employs TRBV10-3 and TRBJ2-2; D not resolved. The CDR3 length is 13 residues. Trimming took 4 bases from V and 0 from J, leaving 3 bases between them. Germline V gene lookup returns CDR1 ENHRY and CDR2 SYGVKD. The CDR3 protein is CAISVPNTGELFF. The CDR3 DNA is TGTGCCATCAGTGTCCCGAACACCGGGGAGCTGTTTTTT.